One sample yielded the 2 T cell receptor beta chains listed below, sequenced in a study of T cells in Graves' hyperthyroidism and ophthalmopathy. Researchers took RNA transcripts and amplified the TCR beta CDR3 regions from them. HTBI primers were used for first-round RT-PCR of the TCR CDR3. From the multiplex PCR reads, TCRdb called clonotypes with MiXCR, one entry per CDR3 protein. The table shows around 300,000 distinct CDR3 sequences, with less than 30% occurring only once. Sequences were obtained from blood. Every receptor here comes from a man between 35 and 55 years old with Graves' hyperthyroidism that later progressed to Graves' ophthalmopathy.

The chain uses TRBV24-1 and TRBJ1-5; tentative D call: TRBD1 (5 bases). Looked up from germline, CDR1 is KGHDR and CDR2 is SFDVKD. V was trimmed by 0 bases and J by 8 bases, leaving 7 bases between them. This CDR3 is 13 amino acids long. The CDR3 DNA reads TGTGCCACCAGTGATTTGACAGGAAAGCCCCAGCATTTT. Its translation: CATSDLTGKPQHF.

Here the CDR3 DNA reads TGTGCCAGTGCGTCTCTAGCGCAACGGGAGACCCAGTACTTC. Its translation is CASASLAQRETQYF. This chain uses TRBV19 with TRBJ2-5; TRBD2 might be the D (6 bases). From germline, CDR1 is LNHDA and CDR2 SQIVND (reference sequence). Trimming cost V 8 bases and J 5 bases, with 18 bases left between them. The CDR3 spans 14 residues.